This T cell receptor beta chain was retrieved from a study of PD-L1 blockade in urothelial cancer. Germline V gene lookup returns CDR1 SGHKS and CDR2 YYEKEE (reference sequence). The ends were cut back, 5 bases at V and 3 bases at J, with 9 bases in the middle. The CDR3 contains 12 residues. Sequencing used immunoSEQ multiplex PCR; TCRdb keeps in-frame clones, though not all of them. The table shows over 35,000 clones, with approximately 93% occurring only once. Time point here: pretreatment peripheral blood. V usage is TRBV5-5 and J usage is TRBJ2-7; D gene ambiguous. The sample was PBMCs, taken around atezolizumab (anti-PD-L1) treatment. The receptor's source is an older woman with urothelial cancer. The CDR3 loop reads CASRGENYEQYF. Here the CDR3 DNA reads TGTGCCAGCAGAGGAGAAAACTACGAGCAGTACTTC.